This note documents a single TCR beta chain sequence. The V end lost 2 bases, the J end lost 0 bases, and 10 bases lay between the germline ends. The CDR3 contains 15 residues. Germline V gene sequence: CDR1 KGHSH, CDR2 LQKENI. The assay was immunoSEQ multiplex PCR, and TCRdb's table has in-frame clones only and misses some. Of about 86,000 clones detected, 93% appear once; the ten largest clones hold over 1.3%. This sample is drawn from a study of control samples from healthy donors and cancer patients. The sample taken for sequencing was blood. The receptor was derived from a woman aged 25-40 years in good health. This sequence joins TRBV18 and TRBJ1-2, with D unresolved. CDR3 in DNA: TGTGCCAGCTCACCAGTATCAGTCTCTAACTATGGCTACACCTTC. Translating gives CASSPVSVSNYGYTF.